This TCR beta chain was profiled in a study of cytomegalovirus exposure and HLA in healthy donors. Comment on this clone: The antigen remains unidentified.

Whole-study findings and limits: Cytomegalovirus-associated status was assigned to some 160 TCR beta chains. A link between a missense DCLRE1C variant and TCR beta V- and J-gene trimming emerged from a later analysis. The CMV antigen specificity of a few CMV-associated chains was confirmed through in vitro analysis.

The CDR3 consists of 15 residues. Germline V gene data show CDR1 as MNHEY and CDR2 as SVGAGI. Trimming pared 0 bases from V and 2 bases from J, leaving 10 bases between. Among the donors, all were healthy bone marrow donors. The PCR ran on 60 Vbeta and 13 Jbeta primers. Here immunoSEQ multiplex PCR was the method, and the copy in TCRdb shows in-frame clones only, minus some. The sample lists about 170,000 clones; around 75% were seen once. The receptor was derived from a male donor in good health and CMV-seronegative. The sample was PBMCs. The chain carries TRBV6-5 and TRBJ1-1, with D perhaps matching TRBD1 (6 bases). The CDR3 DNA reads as TGTGCCAGCAGTTACTCGTTCAGGGGAAACACTGAAGCTTTCTTT. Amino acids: CASSYSFRGNTEAFF.